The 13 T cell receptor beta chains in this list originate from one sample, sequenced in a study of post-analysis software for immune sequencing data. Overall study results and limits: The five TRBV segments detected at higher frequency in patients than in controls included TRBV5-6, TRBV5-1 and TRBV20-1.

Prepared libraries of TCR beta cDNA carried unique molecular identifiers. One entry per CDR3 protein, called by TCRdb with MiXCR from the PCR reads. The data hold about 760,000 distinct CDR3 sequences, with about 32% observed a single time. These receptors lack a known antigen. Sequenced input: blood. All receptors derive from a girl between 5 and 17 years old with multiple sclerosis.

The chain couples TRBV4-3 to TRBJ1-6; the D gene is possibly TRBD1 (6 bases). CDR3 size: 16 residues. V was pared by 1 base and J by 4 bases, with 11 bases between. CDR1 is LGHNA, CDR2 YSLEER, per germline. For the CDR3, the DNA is TGCGCCAGCAGCCAAGCGGCAGGGGAGTATAATTCACCCCTCCACTTT. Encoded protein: CASSQAAGEYNSPLHF.

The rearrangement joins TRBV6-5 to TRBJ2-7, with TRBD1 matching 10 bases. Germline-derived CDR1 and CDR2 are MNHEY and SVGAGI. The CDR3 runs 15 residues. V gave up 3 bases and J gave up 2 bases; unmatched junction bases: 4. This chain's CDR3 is CASSYGGTGAYEQYF. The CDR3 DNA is TGTGCCAGCAGTTATGGGGGGACAGGGGCCTACGAGCAGTACTTC.

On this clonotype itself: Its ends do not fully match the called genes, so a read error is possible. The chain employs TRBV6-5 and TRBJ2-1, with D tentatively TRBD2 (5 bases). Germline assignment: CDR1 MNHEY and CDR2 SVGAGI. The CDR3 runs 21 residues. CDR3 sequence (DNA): TGTGCTAGCAGTTACTCGTTTCCCCTGGGCAGACAACAGACTACCCACAATGAGCAGTTCTTC. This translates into CASSYSFPLGRQQTTHNEQFF.

The CDR3, as DNA: TGTGCCATCAGTGAGTTAGGGGGGGACACCGGGGAGCTGTTTTTT. Translation: CAISELGGDTGELFF. The chain joins TRBV10-3 to TRBJ2-2, with a weak D call TRBD2 (7 bases). Germline V gives CDR1 ENHRY, CDR2 SYGVKD. V was cut by 1 base and J by 3 bases, with 9 bases left in between. The CDR3 consists of 15 residues.

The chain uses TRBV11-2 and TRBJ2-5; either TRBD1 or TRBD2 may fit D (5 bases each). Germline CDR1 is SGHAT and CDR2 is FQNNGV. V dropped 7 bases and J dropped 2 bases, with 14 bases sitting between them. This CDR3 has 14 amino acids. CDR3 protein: CASTRDGPQETQYF. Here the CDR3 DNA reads TGTGCCAGCACCCGGGACGGACCTCAAGAGACCCAGTACTTC.

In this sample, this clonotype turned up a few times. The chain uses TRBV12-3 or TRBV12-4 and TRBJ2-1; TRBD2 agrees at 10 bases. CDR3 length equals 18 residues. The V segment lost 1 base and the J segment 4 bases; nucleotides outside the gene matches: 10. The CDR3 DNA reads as TGTGCCAGCAGTTTAGGGGCTAGCGGGGGCCTACTATACAATGAGCAGTTCTTC. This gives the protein CASSLGASGGLLYNEQFF.

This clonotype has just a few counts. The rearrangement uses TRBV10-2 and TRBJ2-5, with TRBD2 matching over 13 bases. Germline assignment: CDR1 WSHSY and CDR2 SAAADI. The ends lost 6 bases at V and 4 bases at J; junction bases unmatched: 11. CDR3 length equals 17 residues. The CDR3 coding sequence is TGCGCCAGCAGGACAGGGACTAGCGGGATGGTAGGAGAGACCCAGTACTTC. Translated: CASRTGTSGMVGETQYF.

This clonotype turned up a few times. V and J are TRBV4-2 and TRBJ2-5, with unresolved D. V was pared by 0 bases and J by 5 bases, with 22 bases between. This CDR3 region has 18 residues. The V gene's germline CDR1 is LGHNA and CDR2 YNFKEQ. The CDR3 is CASSQEGDGTFKWETQYF. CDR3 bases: TGTGCCAGCAGCCAAGAAGGAGACGGCACCTTCAAGTGGGAGACCCAGTACTTC.

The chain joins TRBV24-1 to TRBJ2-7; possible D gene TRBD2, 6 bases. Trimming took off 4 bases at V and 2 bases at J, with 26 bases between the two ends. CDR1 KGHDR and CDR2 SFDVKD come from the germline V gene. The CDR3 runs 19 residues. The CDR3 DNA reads TGTGCCACCAGTGACCCACCAGTCCTAGTCCTACGGGGGACCTACGAGCAGTACTTC. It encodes CATSDPPVLVLRGTYEQYF.

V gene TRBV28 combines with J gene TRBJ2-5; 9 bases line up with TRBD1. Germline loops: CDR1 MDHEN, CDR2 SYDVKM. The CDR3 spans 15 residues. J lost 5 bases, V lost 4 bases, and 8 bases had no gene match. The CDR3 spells CASSSRDRVGETQYF. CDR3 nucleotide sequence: TGTGCCAGCAGTTCTCGGGACAGGGTAGGCGAGACCCAGTACTTC.

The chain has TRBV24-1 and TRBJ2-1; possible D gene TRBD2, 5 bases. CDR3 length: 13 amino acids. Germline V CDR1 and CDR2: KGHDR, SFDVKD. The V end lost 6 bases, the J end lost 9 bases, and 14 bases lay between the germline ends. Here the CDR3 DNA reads TGTGCCACCAGTCGGGCCGGGAAAGTTGAGCAGTTCTTC. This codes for CATSRAGKVEQFF.

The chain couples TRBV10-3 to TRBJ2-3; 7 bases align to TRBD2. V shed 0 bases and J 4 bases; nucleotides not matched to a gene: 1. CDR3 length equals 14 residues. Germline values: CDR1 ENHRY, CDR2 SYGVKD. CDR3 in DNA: TGTGCCATCAGTGAGTCCGCGGGGGCAGATACGCAGTATTTT. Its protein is CAISESAGADTQYF.

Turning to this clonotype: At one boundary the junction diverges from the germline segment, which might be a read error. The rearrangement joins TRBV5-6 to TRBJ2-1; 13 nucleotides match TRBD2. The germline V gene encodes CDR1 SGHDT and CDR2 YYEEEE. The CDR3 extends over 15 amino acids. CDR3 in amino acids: CARSSSGTSGDEQFF. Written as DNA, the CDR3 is TGTGCCCGCAGCTCCTCCGGGACTAGCGGGGATGAGCAGTTCTTC.